This T cell receptor (beta chain) emerged from a study of molecular identifiers for immune sequencing clone quantification. Whole-study results and caveats: Jurkat TCR RNA spiked in from one cell reportedly remained identifiable amid about a million naive cells.

This clonotype was counted ten times or more. Antigen specificity is unknown. TCRdb independently ran MiXCR on the PCR reads; one entry per CDR3 protein. The table records about 36,000 distinct CDR3 sequences, approximately 17% of them present only once. V lost 9 bases and J lost 4, with 10 bases in between. Per germline, CDR1 SEHNR and CDR2 FQNEAQ (reference sequence). This CDR3 is 12 amino acids long. J is TRBJ2-1 and V is TRBV7-9; tentative D call: TRBD1 (6 bases). Sequencing was done on a sample of naive CD8+ T cells from blood, with Jurkat cell RNA spiked in. Subset reported: FACS-sorted CD8+CD4-CCR7+CD45RA+ naive T cells. This TCR was recovered from a human donor in good health. Some libraries in this study had Jurkat cell RNA spiked in. CDR3 nucleotide sequence: TGTGCCAGTAGGGGGTTTTACAATGAGCAGTTCTTC. Encoded protein: CASRGFYNEQFF.